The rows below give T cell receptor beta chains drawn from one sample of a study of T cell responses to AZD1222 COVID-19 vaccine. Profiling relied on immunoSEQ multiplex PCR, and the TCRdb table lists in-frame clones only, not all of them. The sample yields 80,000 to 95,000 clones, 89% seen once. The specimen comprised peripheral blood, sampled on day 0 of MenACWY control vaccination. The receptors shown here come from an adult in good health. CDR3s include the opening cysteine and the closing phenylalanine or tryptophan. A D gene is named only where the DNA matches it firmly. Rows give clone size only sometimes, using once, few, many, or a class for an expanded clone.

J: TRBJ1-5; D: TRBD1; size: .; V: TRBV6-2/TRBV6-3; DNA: TGTGCCAGCAGTCGCCGGACAGGGGTAAATCAGCCCCAGCATTTT; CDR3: CASSRRTGVNQPQHF
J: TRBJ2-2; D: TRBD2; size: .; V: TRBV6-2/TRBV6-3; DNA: TGTGCCAGCAGTTACCCGCTAGCGGGGGGCAGGAACACCGGGGAGCTGTTTTTT; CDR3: CASSYPLAGGRNTGELFF
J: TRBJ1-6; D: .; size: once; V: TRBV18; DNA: TGTGCCAGCTCACGGGGTGAGATGAACTATAATTCACCCCTCCACTTT; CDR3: CASSRGEMNYNSPLHF
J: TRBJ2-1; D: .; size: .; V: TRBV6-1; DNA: TGTGCCAGCAGTGACGGGCAGGGGGGGTGGAATGAGCAGTTCTTC; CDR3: CASSDGQGGWNEQFF
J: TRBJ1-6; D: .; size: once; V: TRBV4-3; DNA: TGCGCCAGCAGCCAAGATCTTGGGGGGCTTCTATCACCCCTCCACTTT; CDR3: CASSQDLGGLLSPLHF
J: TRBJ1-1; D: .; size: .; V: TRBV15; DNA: TGTGCCACCAGCACAATGGGGATGAACACTGAAGCTTTCTTT; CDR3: CATSTMGMNTEAFF
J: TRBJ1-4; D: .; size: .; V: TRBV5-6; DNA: TGTGCCAGCAGCTTGCCCGGGCCTAAGGCCAAACTGTTTTTT; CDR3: CASSLPGPKAKLFF
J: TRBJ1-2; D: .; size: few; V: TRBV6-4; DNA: TGTGCCAGCACCCAGGAAGGGGGGAGTTATGGCTACACCTTC; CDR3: CASTQEGGSYGYTF
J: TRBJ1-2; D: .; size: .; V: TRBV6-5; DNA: TGTGCCAGCACGTCGGGGGGCCCAATCTATGGCTACACCTTC; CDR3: CASTSGGPIYGYTF
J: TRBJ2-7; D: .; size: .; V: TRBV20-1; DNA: TGCAGTGCTGTTGAAAGCTACGAGCAGTACTTC; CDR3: CSAVESYEQYF
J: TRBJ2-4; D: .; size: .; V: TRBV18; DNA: TGTGCCAGCTCACCAACCCGGGTAGCCAAAAACATTCAGTACTTC; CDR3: CASSPTRVAKNIQYF
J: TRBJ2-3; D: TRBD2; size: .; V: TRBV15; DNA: TGTGCCACCGTTCGGGCTAGCGGACCCACAGATACGCAGTATTTT; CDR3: CATVRASGPTDTQYF
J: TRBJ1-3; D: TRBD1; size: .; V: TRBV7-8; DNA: TGTGCCAGCAGCTTGGCGACAGGGTTGAGCTCTGGAAACACCATATATTTT; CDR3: CASSLATGLSSGNTIYF
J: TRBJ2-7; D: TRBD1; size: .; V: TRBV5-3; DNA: TGTGCCAGAAGCTGGGGACAGCCCTCCTACGAGCAGTACTTC; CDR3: CARSWGQPSYEQYF
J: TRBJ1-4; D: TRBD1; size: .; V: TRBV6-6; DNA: TGTGCCAGCAGTCGAGACAGGGGCGACGAAAAACTGTTTTTT; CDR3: CASSRDRGDEKLFF
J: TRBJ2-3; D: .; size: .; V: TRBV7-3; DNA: TGTGCCAGCAGTCACATATCGGGATCGGATACGCAGTATTTT; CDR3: CASSHISGSDTQYF
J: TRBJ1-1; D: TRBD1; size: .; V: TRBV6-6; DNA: TGTGCCAGTTCGACGGCCAGGGGGCGTAAGGACACTGAAGCTTTCTTT; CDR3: CASSTARGRKDTEAFF